This T cell receptor (beta chain) was captured in a study of cytomegalovirus exposure and HLA in healthy donors. As to this clone: Its antigen is unknown.

Primers for the PCR totalled 60 Vbeta and 13 Jbeta. Original processing methods: An analysis performed later counted around 80 million unique TCR beta chains (roughly 10 million of them shared). TCRdb's copy holds only in-frame clones and misses some; the assay was immunoSEQ multiplex PCR. V and J calls plus clone size are reproduced from that table; the DNA served to infer D and trimming. The sample carries some 140,000 clones, over 70% recorded once. Regarding the study as a whole: Serostatus for CMV was the only available immune exposure information.

The receptor was isolated from a man aged 18 to 30 in good health and CMV-seronegative. The sample comprised PBMCs.

The CDR3 here is CASSQEVEGTGYSNQPQHF. In DNA, the CDR3 is TGCGCCAGCAGCCAAGAAGTCGAGGGGACAGGTTATAGCAATCAGCCCCAGCATTTT. The chain combines TRBV4-3 with TRBJ1-5, with TRBD1 matching over 8 bases. The CDR3 is 19 amino acids. CDR1 LGHNA and CDR2 YSLEER come from the germline V gene. V lost 0 bases, J lost 0 bases, and 10 bases stayed unmatched.